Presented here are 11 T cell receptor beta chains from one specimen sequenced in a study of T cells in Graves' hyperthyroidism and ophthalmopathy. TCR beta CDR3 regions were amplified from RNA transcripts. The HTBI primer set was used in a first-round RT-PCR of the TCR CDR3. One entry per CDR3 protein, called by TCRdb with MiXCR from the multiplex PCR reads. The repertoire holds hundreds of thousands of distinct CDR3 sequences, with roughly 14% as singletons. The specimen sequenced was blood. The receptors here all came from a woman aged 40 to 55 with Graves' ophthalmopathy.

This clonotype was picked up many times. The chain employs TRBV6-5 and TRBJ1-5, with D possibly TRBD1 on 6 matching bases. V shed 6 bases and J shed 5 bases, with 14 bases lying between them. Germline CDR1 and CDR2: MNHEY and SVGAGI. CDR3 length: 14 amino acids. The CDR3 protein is CASSRGQSDQPQHF. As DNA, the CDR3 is TGTGCCAGCAGCCGCGGACAGTCGGATCAGCCCCAGCATTTT.

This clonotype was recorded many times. This chain's CDR3 is CASSLAGDGETQYF. The CDR3 nucleotides are TGTGCCAGCAGTCTAGCGGGAGACGGGGAGACCCAGTACTTC. The chain is built from TRBV28 and TRBJ2-5; 10 nucleotides align to TRBD2. The CDR3 has 14 amino acids. Losses at the gene ends were 5 bases for V and 5 bases for J; bases not matched to a gene: 5. Per germline, CDR1 MDHEN and CDR2 SYDVKM.

In nucleotides, the CDR3 is TGTGCCAGCAGCTTAGCGGCGGCGCTAGCGGGAGCCGAGCAGTACTTC. It translates to CASSLAAALAGAEQYF. The chain has TRBV6-5 and TRBJ2-7; 10 bases are a match to TRBD2. Trimming removed 6 bases from V and 6 bases from J; junction bases left unmatched: 14. The CDR3 runs 16 residues. Germline V gives CDR1 MNHEY, CDR2 SVGAGI.

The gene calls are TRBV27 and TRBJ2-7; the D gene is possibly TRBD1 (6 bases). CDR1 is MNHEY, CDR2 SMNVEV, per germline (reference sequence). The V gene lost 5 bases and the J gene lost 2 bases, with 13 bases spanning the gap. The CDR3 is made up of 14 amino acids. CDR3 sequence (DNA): TGTGCCAGCAGTGAACAGGGAGTAACCTACGAGCAGTACTTC. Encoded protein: CASSEQGVTYEQYF.

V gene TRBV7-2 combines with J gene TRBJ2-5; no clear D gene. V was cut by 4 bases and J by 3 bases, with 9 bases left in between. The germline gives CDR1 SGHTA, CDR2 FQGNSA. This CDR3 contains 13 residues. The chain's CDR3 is CASSWTREETQYF. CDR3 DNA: TGTGCCAGCAGCTGGACGAGAGAAGAGACCCAGTACTTC.

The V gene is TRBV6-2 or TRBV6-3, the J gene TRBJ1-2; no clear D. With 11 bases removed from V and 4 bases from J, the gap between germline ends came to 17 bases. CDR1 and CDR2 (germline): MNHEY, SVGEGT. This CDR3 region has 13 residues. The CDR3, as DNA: TGTGCCGTTTACTCTGCGTCCAGCTATGGCTACACCTTC. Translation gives CAVYSASSYGYTF.

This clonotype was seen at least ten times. The CDR3 DNA sequence: TGTGCCAGCAGTTCGTCACAGGGAAGGGACGAGCAGTACTTC. This sequence encodes CASSSSQGRDEQYF. The chain is built from TRBV27 and TRBJ2-7; tentatively, D is TRBD1 (6 bases). Germline CDR1 MNHEY, CDR2 SMNVEV (reference sequence). Trimming pared 4 bases from V and 5 bases from J, leaving 15 bases between. The length of the CDR3 is 14 residues.

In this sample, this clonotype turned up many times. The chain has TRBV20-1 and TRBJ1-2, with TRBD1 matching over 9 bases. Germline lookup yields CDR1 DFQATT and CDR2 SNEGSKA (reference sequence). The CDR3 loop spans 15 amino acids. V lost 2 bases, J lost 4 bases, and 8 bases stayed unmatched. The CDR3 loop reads CSARPTGGGFYGYTF. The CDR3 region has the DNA TGCAGTGCTAGACCAACAGGGGGCGGTTTCTATGGCTACACCTTC.

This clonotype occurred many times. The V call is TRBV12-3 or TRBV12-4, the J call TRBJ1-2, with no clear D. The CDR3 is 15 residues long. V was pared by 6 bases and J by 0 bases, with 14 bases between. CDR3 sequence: CASRSLDGSNYGYTF. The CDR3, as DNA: TGTGCCAGCAGATCACTGGACGGATCTAACTATGGCTACACCTTC.

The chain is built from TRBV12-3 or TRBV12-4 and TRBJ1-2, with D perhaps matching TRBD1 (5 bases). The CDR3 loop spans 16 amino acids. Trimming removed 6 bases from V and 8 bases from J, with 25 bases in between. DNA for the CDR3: TGTGCCAGCAGCCCAGGAGGCCACCGGGACTTCGAAGGCTACACCTTC. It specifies CASSPGGHRDFEGYTF.

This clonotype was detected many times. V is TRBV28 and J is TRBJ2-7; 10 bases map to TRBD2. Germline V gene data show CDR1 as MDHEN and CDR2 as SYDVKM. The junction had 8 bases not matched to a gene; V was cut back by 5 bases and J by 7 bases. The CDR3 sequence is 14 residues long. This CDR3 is CASSNIAGGNEQYF. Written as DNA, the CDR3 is TGTGCCAGCAGTAATATAGCGGGAGGTAATGAGCAGTACTTC.